This T cell receptor beta chain was sequenced for a study of control samples from healthy donors and cancer patients. Sequencing used immunoSEQ multiplex PCR; TCRdb keeps in-frame clones, though not all of them. Counted here are 150,000 to 200,000 clones, almost 90% occurring once; the ten biggest clones make up approximately 1.6%. From germline, CDR1 is SGHTA and CDR2 FQGNSA. Trimming removed 1 base at V and 3 bases at J, with 6 bases between. The CDR3 is 13 amino acids. The origin of this receptor is a man between 18 and 29 years old in good health. The chain couples TRBV7-2 to TRBJ2-5; D unclear. The sequencing sample was made of blood. This CDR3 reads CASSLEQEETQYF. DNA for the CDR3: TGTGCCAGCAGCTTAGAACAAGAAGAGACCCAGTACTTC.